This T cell receptor (beta chain) was identified during a study of blood T cell repertoires in COVID-19. Original processing methods: Estimation of nucleated cell counts relied on the amplification of reference gene primers. This table comes from immunoSEQ multiplex PCR, and its TCRdb copy is limited to in-frame clones, with some not included. V and J calls plus clone size are reproduced from that table; the DNA served to infer D and trimming. Among approximately 280,000 clones, around 85% were seen once, and the ten largest hold about 10%. This clone was seen a few times. Sequencing input: peripheral blood. The TCR sequence derives from a woman in her seventies with acute or convalescent COVID-19.

The CDR3: CASSRGIVGSPLHF. In DNA, the CDR3 is TGTGCCAGCAGTCGGGGTATTGTTGGTTCACCCCTCCACTTT. The rearrangement links TRBV2 to TRBJ1-6; D ambiguous. CDR1 SNHLY and CDR2 FYNNEI come from the germline V gene. The CDR3 sequence is 14 residues long. The V and J ends lost 5 bases and 9 bases respectively, with 14 bases between them.